These T cell receptor beta chains were read from a single sample in a study of metastatic and nonmetastatic thyroid tumors. TCRdb re-clonotyped the PCR reads through MiXCR. This sample has some 21,000 clones, with 9% to 15% found just once. What was sequenced was blood. The origin of the receptors is a male donor with papillary thyroid cancer or a benign thyroid nodule (not recorded which). Some clones in this sample may be carry-over from other donors' samples. CDR3s include the opening cysteine and the closing phenylalanine or tryptophan.

>TRBJ2-7|TRBV14
CASSPVLGPAEQYF
>TRBJ1-2|TRBV5-5
CASSTPQTSGYGYTF
>TRBJ2-3|TRBV20-1
CSARAPTAGTQYF
>TRBJ1-1|TRBV29-1
CSVRQGDTEAFF
>TRBJ2-2|TRBV29-1
CSVENTGELFF
>TRBJ2-5|TRBV7-2
CASSLGTAKETQYF
>TRBJ1-5|TRBV6-1
CASSLRHGPTPQHF
>TRBJ2-2|TRBV10-3
CAISSSEGAGELFF
>TRBJ2-1|TRBV6-5
CASSFDAALGNEQFF
>TRBJ1-1|TRBV28
CASSLWATEAFF
>TRBJ1-3|TRBV2
CASSQGQVISGNTIYF
>TRBJ1-5|TRBV7-8
CASSLASPGEAQHF
>TRBJ1-5|TRBV4-1
CASSQDRYQPQHF
>TRBJ1-3|TRBV19
CASYGGNTIYF
>TRBJ1-1|TRBV29-1
CSVGVAEAFF
>TRBJ1-6|TRBV6-1
CASSEVGVNSPLHF
>TRBJ2-1|TRBV20-1
CSATSISGSSYNEQFF
>TRBJ2-3|TRBV6-6
CASSYSDRGLPDTQYF
>TRBJ1-1|TRBV7-9
CASSLKEMNTEAFF
>TRBJ2-7|TRBV7-9
CASSFRDRGHEQYF
>TRBJ1-6|TRBV20-1
CSAPGVGVGNSPLHF
>TRBJ2-7|TRBV28
CASEHRGTYEQYF
>TRBJ2-7|TRBV18
CASSPGGGDYEQYF
>TRBJ2-3|TRBV6-5
CASSYTSLSTDTQYF
>TRBJ2-5|TRBV7-6
CASSLAGPKETQYF
>TRBJ2-2|TRBV28
CASSFGRSGELFF
>TRBJ1-5|TRBV5-4
CASSLYGEQPQHF
>TRBJ1-6|TRBV10-3
CAISELEGGNSPLHF
>TRBJ1-2|TRBV24-1
CATSDSRLNGYTF
>TRBJ1-1|TRBV7-2
CASRTWTGESEAFF
>TRBJ2-7|TRBV20-1
CSARKARTSVDEQYF
>TRBJ1-3|TRBV6-1
CASSELWGSGNTIYF
>TRBJ2-1|TRBV6-1
CASSVSGNNEQFF
>TRBJ2-1|TRBV6-1
CASSETSGARDEQFF
>TRBJ2-1|TRBV6-6
CASSYRVVDEQFF
>TRBJ2-7|TRBV30
CAWSVNGYEQYF
>TRBJ1-2|TRBV30
CAWSLNRDVGNGYTF
>TRBJ2-2|TRBV2
CASTTSGNTGELFF
>TRBJ1-2|TRBV27
CASTSQAPGTGPSYGYTF
>TRBJ2-7|TRBV5-4
CASSLDLAGLYEQYF
>TRBJ2-2|TRBV30
CAWSVLGTGELFF
>TRBJ1-6|TRBV19
CASSNDRGGSPLHF
>TRBJ2-7|TRBV19
CASSISSSYEQYF
>TRBJ2-1|TRBV25-1
CASSDGARSYNEQFF
>TRBJ1-6|TRBV28
CASRDDGNSPLNF
>TRBJ2-1|TRBV20-1
CSARDRKGLRNNEQFF
>TRBJ1-2|TRBV20-1
CSARTGSDGYTF
>TRBJ2-7|TRBV20-1
CSAVYSGSIDEQYF
>TRBJ2-1|TRBV28
CASSLAGGGDEQFF
>TRBJ1-6|TRBV3-1
CASSRQGLDSPLHF
>TRBJ2-7|TRBV28
CASMGSGDEQYF
>TRBJ2-7|TRBV10-1
CASSESASTYEQYF
>TRBJ2-2|TRBV6-1
CASSPSGGANTGELFF
>TRBJ1-5|TRBV7-3
CASSLNPNQPQHF